What follows are 10 T cell receptor beta chains derived from one specimen sequenced in a study of response to subunit inactivated influenza vaccine. TCRdb called the RT-PCR reads again in MiXCR, with one record for every CDR3 protein. The profile shows 550,000 to 600,000 distinct CDR3 sequences, about an eighth of them singletons. The material sequenced was PBMCs from blood, taken on the day of vaccination. The receptors shown here come from a man aged 45-65 years who received an inactivated influenza vaccine.

This clonotype was seen ten or more times. Written as DNA, the CDR3 is TGTGCCAGCAGTAACCCTAGCGGGAACTCCTACAATGAGCAGTTCTTC. Translating it yields CASSNPSGNSYNEQFF. This chain uses TRBV28 with TRBJ2-1; 9 bases match TRBD2. The V segment lost 5 bases and the J segment 0 bases; nucleotides outside the gene matches: 5. Germline CDR1 MDHEN, CDR2 SYDVKM. CDR3 length: 16 amino acids. The full variable domain, with the rest looked up from reference TRBV28 and TRBJ2-1, is DVKVTQSSRYLVKRTGEKVFLECVQDMDHENMFWYRQDPGLGLRLIYFSYDVKMKEKGDIPEGYSVSREKKERFSLILESASTNQTSMYLCASSNPSGNSYNEQFFGPGTRLTVL.

CDR3 in amino acids: CASSLTESGEQYF. The CDR3 nucleotides read TGTGCCAGCAGCCTTACAGAGTCGGGCGAGCAGTACTTC. This chain uses TRBV7-6 with TRBJ2-7; D is unresolved. V was shortened by 5 bases and J by 6 bases, with 14 bases between the two germline ends. The germline gives CDR1 SGHVS, CDR2 FNYEAQ. This CDR3 region has 13 residues.

The chain is built from TRBV20-1 and TRBJ1-1; D is unclear. Trimming cost V 0 bases and J 1 base, with 9 bases left between them. This CDR3 has 14 residues. CDR1 and CDR2 (germline): DFQATT, SNEGSKA (reference sequence). The CDR3 region is CSARESAANTEAFF. Written as DNA, the CDR3 is TGCAGTGCTAGAGAATCAGCCGCGAACACTGAAGCTTTCTTT.

The V and J genes are TRBV5-1 and TRBJ2-5; tentative D call: TRBD2 (6 bases). Trimming shortened V by 4 bases and J by 5 bases, and 18 bases separated the two germline ends. CDR3 size: 15 residues. The germline gives CDR1 SGHRS, CDR2 YFSETQ. The CDR3 sequence is CASSRGTGVAETQYF. Written as DNA, the CDR3 is TGCGCCAGCAGCAGGGGTACGGGAGTGGCGGAGACCCAGTACTTC.

This clonotype was seen ten or more times. The J gene is TRBJ1-1, the V gene TRBV5-1; a weak D match, TRBD1 (5 bases). The V end lost 4 bases, the J end lost 0 bases, and 13 bases lay between the germline ends. Germline V gene lookup returns CDR1 SGHRS and CDR2 YFSETQ. CDR3 length: 15 amino acids. CDR3 DNA sequence: TGCGCCAGCAGCGGAGCAGGGAATGTGAACACTGAAGCTTTCTTT. Translation gives CASSGAGNVNTEAFF.

The chain is built from TRBV5-1 and TRBJ2-5; D perhaps matches TRBD1 (6 bases). Trimming pared 5 bases from V and 5 bases from J, leaving 13 bases between. CDR1 is SGHRS, CDR2 YFSETQ, per germline. The length of the CDR3 is 13 residues. The CDR3 protein is CASSTGPGETQYF. The CDR3 DNA is TGCGCCAGCAGTACAGGGCCGGGGGAGACCCAGTACTTC. Full variable domain (missing parts from reference TRBV5-1 and TRBJ2-5): KAGVTQTPRYLIKTRGQQVTLSCSPISGHRSVSWYQQTPGQGLQFLFEYFSETQRNKGNFPGRFSGRQFSNSRSEMNVSTLELGDSALYLCASSTGPGETQYFGPGTRLLVL.

The chain couples TRBV7-9 to TRBJ1-2, with unresolved D. Germline CDR1 is SEHNR and CDR2 is FQNEAQ (reference sequence). The CDR3 sequence is 14 residues long. Trimming left V 4 bases short and J 2 bases short, with 11 bases between. The CDR3 spells CASSSTTTNYGYTF. The CDR3 nucleotides are TGTGCCAGCAGCTCTACGACCACCAACTATGGCTACACCTTC.

This chain uses TRBV6-1 with TRBJ2-7, with TRBD1 matching 8 bases. Trimming cost V 6 bases and J 6 bases; bases outside gene matches: 7. The CDR3 runs to 13 residues. In germline, CDR1 is MNHNS, CDR2 SASEGT. The CDR3 region has the DNA TGTGCCAGCAGGGACAGGGAAATCGGCGAGCAGTACTTC. It encodes CASRDREIGEQYF.

This clonotype was seen a handful of times. V usage is TRBV14 and J usage is TRBJ2-2; D not resolved. From germline, CDR1 is SGHDN and CDR2 FVKESK. V lost 1 base and J lost 0, with 9 bases in between. The CDR3 runs to 16 residues. Here the CDR3 DNA reads TGTGCCAGCAGCCAAGTGTACAGTGCGAACACCGGGGAGCTGTTTTTT. It yields the protein CASSQVYSANTGELFF. The variable domain in full, completed from reference TRBV14 and TRBJ2-2, reads EAGVTQFPSHSVIEKGQTVTLRCDPISGHDNLYWYRRVMGKEIKFLLHFVKESKQDESGMPNNRFLAERTGGTYSTLKVQPAELEDSGVYFCASSQVYSANTGELFFGEGSRLTVL.

This clonotype occurred many times. The chain uses TRBV20-1 and TRBJ2-7; D possibly corresponds to TRBD2 (5 bases). Trimming took off 5 bases at V and 2 bases at J, with 16 bases between the two ends. This CDR3 has 14 amino acids. Germline-derived CDR1 and CDR2 are DFQATT and SNEGSKA (reference sequence). The CDR3 sequence is CSAFSGSATYEQYF. The CDR3 DNA follows: TGCAGTGCTTTCTCGGGGTCCGCGACCTACGAGCAGTACTTC.